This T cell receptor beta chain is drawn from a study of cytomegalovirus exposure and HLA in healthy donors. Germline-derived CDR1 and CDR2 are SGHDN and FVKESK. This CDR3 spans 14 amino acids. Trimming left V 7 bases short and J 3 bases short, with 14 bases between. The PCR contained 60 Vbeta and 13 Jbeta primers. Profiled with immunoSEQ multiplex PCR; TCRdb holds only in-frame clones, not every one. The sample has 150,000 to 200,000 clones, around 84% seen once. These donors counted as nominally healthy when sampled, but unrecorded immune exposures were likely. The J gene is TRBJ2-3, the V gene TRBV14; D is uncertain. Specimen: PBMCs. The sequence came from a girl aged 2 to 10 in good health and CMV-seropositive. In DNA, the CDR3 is TGTGCCAGCACCAAAGGCGGTGGTACAGATACGCAGTATTTT. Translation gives CASTKGGGTDTQYF.